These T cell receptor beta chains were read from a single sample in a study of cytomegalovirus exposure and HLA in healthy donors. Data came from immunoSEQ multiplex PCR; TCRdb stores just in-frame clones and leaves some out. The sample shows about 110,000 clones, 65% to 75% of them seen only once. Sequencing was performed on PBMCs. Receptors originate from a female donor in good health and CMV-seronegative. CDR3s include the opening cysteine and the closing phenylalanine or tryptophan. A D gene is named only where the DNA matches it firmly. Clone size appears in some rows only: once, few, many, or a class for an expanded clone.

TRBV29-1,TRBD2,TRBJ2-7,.,CSVEGKGRVAGETPYEQYF,TGCAGCGTTGAAGGTAAAGGTAGGGTAGCGGGAGAAACCCCATACGAGCAGTACTTC
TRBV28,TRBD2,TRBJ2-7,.,CASRHGTRQNEQYF,TGTGCCAGCCGCCACGGGACTAGACAGAACGAGCAGTACTTC
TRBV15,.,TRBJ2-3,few,CATSRDLEAPYTQYF,TGTGCCACCAGCAGAGATTTGGAGGCCCCGTATACGCAGTATTTT
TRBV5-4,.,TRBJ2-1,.,CASTGQSSYNEQFF,TGTGCCAGCACGGGACAAAGCTCCTACAATGAGCAGTTCTTC
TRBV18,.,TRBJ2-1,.,CASSSPTSTRPNEQFF,TGTGCCAGCTCATCCCCCACAAGTACTAGACCCAATGAGCAGTTCTTC
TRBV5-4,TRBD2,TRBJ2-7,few,CASSQMTSGSYEQYF,TGTGCCAGCAGCCAAATGACTAGCGGGAGCTACGAGCAGTACTTC
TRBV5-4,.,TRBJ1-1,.,CASSADTLNTEAFF,TGTGCCAGCAGCGCTGACACCCTGAACACTGAAGCTTTCTTT
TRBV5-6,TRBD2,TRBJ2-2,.,CASSSYRLAGTGELFF,TGTGCCAGCAGCTCATACCGACTAGCGGGTACCGGGGAGCTGTTTTTT
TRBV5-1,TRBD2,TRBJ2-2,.,CASSFLAGGGTGELFF,TGCGCCAGCAGCTTTCTAGCGGGAGGGGGCACCGGGGAGCTGTTTTTT
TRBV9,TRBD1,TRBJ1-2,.,CASTPRDRGFRYGYTF,TGTGCCAGCACCCCGAGGGACAGGGGGTTTCGATATGGCTACACCTTC
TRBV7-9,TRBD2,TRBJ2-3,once,CASSQIGGTSGLSTDTQYF,TGTGCCAGCAGTCAAATAGGGGGGACTAGCGGACTAAGCACAGATACGCAGTATTTT
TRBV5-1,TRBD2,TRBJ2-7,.,CASRTTTSGRTYEQYF,TGCGCCAGCAGAACGACCACTAGCGGGAGGACCTACGAGCAGTACTTC
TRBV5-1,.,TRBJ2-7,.,CASSPDNTYEQYF,TGCGCCAGCAGCCCGGACAATACCTACGAGCAGTACTTC
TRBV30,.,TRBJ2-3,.,CAWSPSTDTQYF,TGTGCCTGGAGTCCTAGCACAGATACGCAGTATTTT
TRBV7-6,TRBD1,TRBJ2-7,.,CASSLVGGASYEQYF,TGTGCCAGCAGCTTAGTAGGGGGCGCCTCCTACGAGCAGTACTTC
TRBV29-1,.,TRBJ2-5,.,CSVTNGETQYF,TGCAGCGTTACCAACGGAGAGACCCAGTACTTC
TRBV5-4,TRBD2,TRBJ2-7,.,CASSPSGRPYEQYF,TGTGCCAGCAGTCCTAGCGGGAGGCCCTACGAGCAGTACTTC
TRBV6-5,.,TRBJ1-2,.,CASRPTGNYGYTF,TGTGCCAGCAGACCAACAGGGAACTATGGCTACACCTTC
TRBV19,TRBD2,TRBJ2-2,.,CASSNLAGGNTGELFF,TGTGCCAGTAGTAATTTAGCGGGCGGGAACACCGGGGAGCTGTTTTTT
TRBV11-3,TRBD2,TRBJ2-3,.,CASSPGTSGTPGTDTQYF,TGTGCCAGCAGCCCCGGGACTAGCGGGACCCCTGGCACAGATACGCAGTATTTT
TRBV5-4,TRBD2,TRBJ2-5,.,CASSLGGLPDRFQETQYF,TGTGCCAGCAGCTTGGGGGGACTACCCGACCGATTCCAAGAGACCCAGTACTTC
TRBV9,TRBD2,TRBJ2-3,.,CASSADVLAGALTDTQYF,TGTGCCAGCAGCGCCGACGTCCTAGCGGGAGCGCTCACAGATACGCAGTATTTT